This TCR beta chain is drawn from a study of B cell selection in AIRE deficiency. The study, taken as a whole, reports: Shared Treg sequences had shorter CDR3s, biased toward rearrangements with few non-templated insertions. About 30.6% of healthy-shared Treg sequences were found among patient Tconv cells. In TCRBV usage, CDR3 length and diversity, patient Tconv and Treg cells matched healthy donors. Healthy donors alone shared under 35% of 3,300 or so Treg sequences; patients alone 8.5% to 10%.

Sorted regulatory T cells were CD4-positive, CD25-high and CD127-low or negative. Germline trimming cut 4 bases from V and 5 bases from J; bases unmatched to any gene: 14. The CDR3 has 16 amino acids. Germline V lookup: CDR1 SGHNT, CDR2 YYREEE (reference sequence). As for this clone: The antigen is not known.

The method was immunoSEQ multiplex PCR; TCRdb's version includes in-frame clones alone and lacks a portion of them. Among some 3,000 clones listed, around 76% were seen once. The rearrangement uses TRBV5-4 and TRBJ2-5; TRBD2 aligns across 7 bases. The receptor was derived from a human donor with AIRE deficiency. Sample: Tregs sorted from PBMCs. The CDR3 DNA reads TGTGCCAGCAGCCGGGCGGGAGCGGGGATCGGGGAGACCCAGTACTTC. Translating it yields CASSRAGAGIGETQYF.